Below are 28 T cell receptor beta chains sequenced from a single sample in a study of T cells in Graves' hyperthyroidism and ophthalmopathy. TCR beta CDR3 regions were amplified from RNA. With the HTBI primer set, the TCR CDR3 went through a first round of RT-PCR. A single record per CDR3 protein comes from TCRdb applying MiXCR to the multiplex PCR reads. Among hundreds of thousands of distinct CDR3 sequences, 14% were seen once, and the ten largest hold roughly a tenth. Sequencing was done on a sample of blood. These receptors were taken from a young woman with Graves' hyperthyroidism.

This clonotype was seen many times. The chain uses TRBV24-1 and TRBJ1-4; D remains ambiguous. This CDR3 is 16 amino acids long. Trimming removed 8 bases from V and 0 bases from J, with 15 bases in between. Germline V CDR1 and CDR2: KGHDR, SFDVKD. CDR3 protein: CATTASSSSTNEKLFF. In DNA, the CDR3 is TGTGCCACCACCGCAAGTTCGAGTTCAACTAATGAAAAACTGTTTTTT.

This clonotype was picked up a small number of times. The CDR3 nucleotides read TGTGCCAGCAGCGTAGGGGGCGAGGGCACTGAAGCTTTCTTT. This codes for CASSVGGEGTEAFF. V and J are TRBV9 and TRBJ1-1, with TRBD1 as a possible D gene (5 bases). V dropped 0 bases and J dropped 4 bases, with 10 bases sitting between them. The CDR3 sequence is 14 residues long. Per germline, CDR1 SGDLS and CDR2 YYNGEE.

This clonotype was recorded a few times. The chain links TRBV10-2 to TRBJ2-3; no clear D gene. The CDR3 length is 15 residues. The V gene's germline CDR1 is WSHSY and CDR2 SAAADI. Trimming left V 3 bases short and J 2 bases short, with 12 bases between. CDR3 in DNA: TGCGCCAGCAGTGACCTCTACCCCCTCACAGATACGCAGTATTTT. Translation gives CASSDLYPLTDTQYF.

In its sample, this clonotype was seen many times. The rearrangement uses TRBV20-1 and TRBJ2-7; 8 positions agree with TRBD2. Germline CDR1 is DFQATT and CDR2 is SNEGSKA (reference sequence). The CDR3 is 14 amino acids. V lost 3 bases and J lost 0; bases outside the gene matches: 4. CDR3 loop: CSARTSADSYEQYF. DNA of the CDR3: TGCAGTGCTAGGACTAGCGCCGACTCCTACGAGCAGTACTTC.

This rearrangement joins TRBV28 to TRBJ1-1, with 9 nucleotides matching TRBD1. Germline-derived CDR1 and CDR2 are MDHEN and SYDVKM. The ends lost 6 bases at V and 4 bases at J; junction bases unmatched: 12. The CDR3 consists of 16 residues. CDR3 sequence reads: CASRAGTGYLSTEAFF. The DNA for the CDR3 is TGTGCCAGCAGGGCCGGGACAGGGTATCTTAGCACTGAAGCTTTCTTT.

In its sample, this clonotype was seen many times. The CDR3 coding sequence is TGTGCCAGCAGTTTATTGGGGTCAGGTCTCAGCCCCAATGGCTACACCTTC. Translation gives CASSLLGSGLSPNGYTF. The genes are TRBV27 and TRBJ1-2; no clear D. Deletions cut 1 base from V and 6 bases from J, with 21 bases between. This CDR3 comprises 17 residues. Germline assignment: CDR1 MNHEY and CDR2 SMNVEV (reference sequence).

Concerning this clonotype itself: This may be a read error, as it is one base from a much larger clone. V gene TRBV20-1 combines with J gene TRBJ1-5; 7 nucleotides align to TRBD1. CDR3 size: 14 residues. Unmatched junction bases numbered 12, after V lost 7 bases and J lost 6 bases. Germline V gene lookup returns CDR1 DFQATT and CDR2 SNEGSKA (reference sequence). This CDR3 is CSVLHTGDSQPQHF. In nucleotides, the CDR3 is TGCAGTGTTTTACACACGGGGGACAGTCAGCCCCAGCATTTT.

The rearrangement uses TRBV5-6 and TRBJ1-1; TRBD1 matches at 8 bases. This CDR3 region has 15 residues. The ends lost 0 bases at V and 4 bases at J; junction bases unmatched: 5. Per the germline V gene, CDR1 is SGHDT and CDR2 is YYEEEE. For the CDR3, the DNA is TGTGCCAGCAGCTTGGAGACAGGGGTCCCCACTGAAGCTTTCTTT. Protein: CASSLETGVPTEAFF.

The CDR3 DNA follows: TGTGCCAGCAGAAGGGGGGGAACCTACGAGCAGTTCTTC. Amino acid sequence: CASRRGGTYEQFF. The V and J genes are TRBV28 and TRBJ2-7, with D perhaps TRBD2 (7 bases). The DNA matches TRBJ2-1 better at its end, which makes the J call doubtful. Germline CDR1 is MDHEN and CDR2 is SYDVKM. The CDR3 length is 13 residues.

This clonotype was recorded many times. This chain links TRBV7-2 with TRBJ1-2; perhaps TRBD1 as D (6 bases). The V and J ends lost 5 bases and 0 bases respectively, with 16 bases between them. The CDR3 spans 16 residues. Germline-derived CDR1 and CDR2 are SGHTA and FQGNSA. CDR3 region: CASSMDSSSSNYGYTF. The DNA for the CDR3 is TGTGCCAGCAGCATGGACAGCAGTTCCTCTAACTATGGCTACACCTTC.

A note on this clonotype: A read error may account for a junction end that differs from germline. The gene calls are TRBV7-3 and TRBJ2-1, with 8 bases that match TRBD2. CDR1 is SGHTA and CDR2 is FQGTGA in the germline V gene. The CDR3 length is 15 residues. The CDR3 region has the DNA TGTGCCAGCAGCCCCTCCCCTGGACTAGCCAATGAGCGGTTCTTC. The encoded protein is CASSPSPGLANERFF.

Of note for this clonotype: Mismatch with germline at one junction end may stem from a read error. V is TRBV2 and J is TRBJ1-1, with D uncertain. The CDR3 spans 12 residues. Germline lookup yields CDR1 SNHLY and CDR2 FYNNEI. CDR3 sequence reads: CASSRQNTEASF. The CDR3 DNA sequence: TGTGCCAGCAGTCGGCAGAACACTGAAGCTTCCTTT.

The gene calls are TRBV5-6 and TRBJ2-7; 11 bases line up with TRBD2. J lost 0 bases, V lost 4 bases, and 6 bases had no gene match. The length of the CDR3 is 16 residues. Germline CDR1 SGHDT, CDR2 YYEEEE. The DNA of the CDR3 is TGTGCCAGCAGCAAGACTAGCGGGAAAAGCTCCTACGAGCAGTACTTC. Protein sequence: CASSKTSGKSSYEQYF.

This clonotype was found a few times. This chain links TRBV4-1 with TRBJ1-2; TRBD1 matches 9 bases. Germline assignment: CDR1 MGHRA and CDR2 YSYEKL. This CDR3 comprises 15 residues. V lost 0 bases, J lost 7 bases, and 6 bases stayed unmatched. The CDR3: CASSQEVTDRGGYTF. DNA of the CDR3: TGCGCCAGCAGCCAAGAAGTTACGGACAGGGGTGGCTACACCTTC.

This clonotype was observed at least ten times. The DNA for the CDR3 is TGTGCCTGGGGGGGGACGGAGAAAAGAGAAAAACTGTTTTTT. This translates into CAWGGTEKREKLFF. The chain combines TRBV30 with TRBJ1-4; D perhaps matches TRBD1 (5 bases). Germline-derived CDR1 and CDR2 are GTSNPN and SVGIG (reference sequence). Trimming took 5 bases from V and 8 from J, leaving 18 bases between them. This CDR3 spans 14 amino acids.

The table lists this clonotype with many counts. This chain connects TRBV28 to TRBJ2-5, with 7 bases lining up with TRBD1. This CDR3 contains 15 residues. V dropped 4 bases and J dropped 7; count of bases not matched to a gene: 12. Germline V gene lookup returns CDR1 MDHEN and CDR2 SYDVKM. CDR3 DNA sequence: TGTGCCAGCAGTTACGGGACAGCACTTTTCGGGACCCAGTACTTC. This codes for CASSYGTALFGTQYF.

This clonotype was seen only a few times. The genes are TRBV5-1 and TRBJ2-7, with 9 bases fitting TRBD1. The length of the CDR3 is 16 residues. The J segment lost 3 bases and the V segment lost 4 bases, leaving 11 bases of the junction unmatched. CDR1 and CDR2 from the germline V gene are SGHRS and YFSETQ. The CDR3 sequence: CASSQRSGTGIYEQYF. The CDR3 DNA sequence: TGCGCCAGCAGCCAAAGGAGCGGGACAGGGATCTACGAGCAGTACTTC.

This clonotype was seen at least ten times. This chain joins TRBV11-1 and TRBJ2-2; TRBD1 agrees at 7 bases. Germline loops: CDR1 SGHAT, CDR2 FQDESV (reference sequence). There are 15 residues in the CDR3. V lost 3 bases, J lost 4 bases, and 5 bases stayed unmatched. The CDR3 bases are TGTGCCAGCAGCTTCGGGACAGTCCTCACCGGGGAGCTGTTTTTT. Its protein product is CASSFGTVLTGELFF.

On this clonotype: A much larger clonotype is one base distant, so this may be a read error. CDR3 protein: CASTRAGNTGEPFF. For the CDR3, the DNA is TGTGCCAGCACTAGAGCAGGGAACACCGGGGAGCCGTTTTTT. The gene calls are TRBV6-2 or TRBV6-3 and TRBJ2-2; D assignment may be TRBD1 or TRBD2 (5 bases each). This CDR3 region has 14 residues. Germline values: CDR1 MNHEY, CDR2 SVGEGT.

This clonotype has a handful of counts. The rearrangement joins TRBV5-1 to TRBJ2-3, with 12 bases that match TRBD2. The CDR3 spans 15 residues. J was trimmed by 4 bases and V by 4 bases; bases with no gene match: 4. Germline V lookup: CDR1 SGHRS, CDR2 YFSETQ. In DNA form, the CDR3 reads TGCGCCAGCAGCCCGGCTAGCGGGAGGGCAGATACGCAGTATTTT. As protein: CASSPASGRADTQYF. The whole variable domain, remainder taken from reference TRBV5-1 and TRBJ2-3, is KAGVTQTPRYLIKTRGQQVTLSCSPISGHRSVSWYQQTPGQGLQFLFEYFSETQRNKGNFPGRFSGRQFSNSRSEMNVSTLELGDSALYLCASSPASGRADTQYFGPGTRLTVL.

V and J are TRBV2 and TRBJ2-1; 7 bases line up with TRBD2. V shed 3 bases and J 0 bases; nucleotides not matched to a gene: 8. This CDR3 has 17 amino acids. CDR1 and CDR2 from the germline V gene are SNHLY and FYNNEI. CDR3 region: CASSDPLAVSSYNEQFF. The CDR3, as DNA: TGTGCCAGCAGTGACCCCCTAGCGGTGAGCTCCTACAATGAGCAGTTCTTC.

As to this clonotype: A much larger clone is a single base away; this may be a read error. V is TRBV14 and J is TRBJ2-7; D not certain. The CDR3 contains 13 residues. Trimming left V 3 bases short and J 0 bases short, with 6 bases between. Germline V lookup: CDR1 SGHDN, CDR2 FVKESK. The CDR3 loop reads CASSHQSSYEQYF. The CDR3 nucleotides are TGTGCCAGCAGCCACCAGAGCTCCTACGAGCAGTACTTC.

This clonotype appeared many times. The genes are TRBV7-2 and TRBJ2-2; D is possibly TRBD2 (6 bases). The germline gives CDR1 SGHTA, CDR2 FQGNSA. The CDR3 has 15 residues. V lost 5 bases to trimming and J lost 2 bases, with 12 bases between them. In DNA form, the CDR3 reads TGTGCCAGCAGCCTGGCAGGACTAAACACCGGGGAGCTGTTTTTT. It encodes CASSLAGLNTGELFF.

Remarks on this clonotype: As the CDR3 is not closed by the conserved phenylalanine or tryptophan, this likely results from a read error. This chain uses TRBV5-8 with TRBJ2-3; D not certain. Germline V gives CDR1 SGHTS, CDR2 YDEGEE. The germline V and J ends were trimmed by 0 bases and 2 bases, with 7 bases remaining between them. CDR3 length equals 14 residues. The CDR3 DNA sequence: TGTGCCAGCAGCTTGGACAGCCACACAGATACGCAGTATATT. Translating gives CASSLDSHTDTQYI.

This clonotype was counted a few times. V is TRBV30 and J is TRBJ1-5; 8 bases match TRBD1. CDR3 length: 15 residues. The V gene's germline CDR1 is GTSNPN and CDR2 SVGIG (reference sequence). The junction had 7 bases not matched to a gene; V was cut back by 3 bases and J by 3 bases. CDR3 DNA: TGTGCCTGGAGCGCCGGACAGGGTAACAATCAGCCCCAGCATTTT. Protein sequence: CAWSAGQGNNQPQHF.

The chain recombines TRBV14 with TRBJ2-3, with D maybe TRBD2 (6 bases). Deletions cut 7 bases from V and 0 bases from J, with 14 bases between. The CDR3 contains 15 residues. CDR1 and CDR2 from the germline V gene are SGHDN and FVKESK. The CDR3 region is CASKPVGTSTDTQYF. The CDR3 DNA sequence: TGTGCCAGCAAGCCGGTGGGGACTAGCACAGATACGCAGTATTTT.

This clonotype was seen repeatedly, ten times or more. The chain uses TRBV2 and TRBJ1-1, with unresolved D. The CDR3 length is 13 residues. Germline V gene lookup returns CDR1 SNHLY and CDR2 FYNNEI. V lost 4 bases and J lost 2, with 8 bases in between. This CDR3 reads CASSGKANTEAFF. The DNA for the CDR3 is TGTGCCAGCAGTGGCAAAGCTAACACTGAAGCTTTCTTT. The full variable domain, with the rest looked up from reference TRBV2 and TRBJ1-1, is EPEVTQTPSHQVTQMGQEVILRCVPISNHLYFYWYRQILGQKVEFLVSFYNNEISEKSEIFDDQFSVERPDGSNFTLKIRSTKLEDSAMYFCASSGKANTEAFFGQGTRLTVV.

This clonotype turned up a few times. This sequence joins TRBV20-1 and TRBJ1-5; tentative D call: TRBD1 (6 bases). The germline CDR1 and CDR2 sequences are DFQATT and SNEGSKA (reference sequence). Trimming removed 6 bases from V and 3 bases from J, with 15 bases in between. This CDR3 is built from 14 residues. As DNA, the CDR3 is TGCAGTGCCTCTCCTGACAGGTCCAATCAGCCCCAGCATTTT. Translated: CSASPDRSNQPQHF.